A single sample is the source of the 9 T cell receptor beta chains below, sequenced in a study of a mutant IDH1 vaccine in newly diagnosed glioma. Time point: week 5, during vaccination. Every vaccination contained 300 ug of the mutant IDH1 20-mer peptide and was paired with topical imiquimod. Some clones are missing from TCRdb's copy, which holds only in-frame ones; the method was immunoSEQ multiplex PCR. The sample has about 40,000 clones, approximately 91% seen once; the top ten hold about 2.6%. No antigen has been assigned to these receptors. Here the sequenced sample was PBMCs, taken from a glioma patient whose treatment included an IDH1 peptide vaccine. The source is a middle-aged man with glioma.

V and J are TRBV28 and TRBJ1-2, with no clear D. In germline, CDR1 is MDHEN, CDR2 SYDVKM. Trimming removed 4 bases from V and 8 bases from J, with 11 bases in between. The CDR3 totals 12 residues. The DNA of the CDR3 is TGTGCCAGCAGTTCAGTGTCCAGAGGCTACACCTTC. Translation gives CASSSVSRGYTF.

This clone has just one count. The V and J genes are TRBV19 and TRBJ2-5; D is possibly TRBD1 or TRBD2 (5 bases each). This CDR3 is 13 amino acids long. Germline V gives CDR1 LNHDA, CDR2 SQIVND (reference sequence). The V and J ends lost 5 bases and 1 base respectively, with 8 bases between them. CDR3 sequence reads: CASSGTLQETQYF. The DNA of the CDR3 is TGTGCCAGTAGTGGGACCCTCCAAGAGACCCAGTACTTC.

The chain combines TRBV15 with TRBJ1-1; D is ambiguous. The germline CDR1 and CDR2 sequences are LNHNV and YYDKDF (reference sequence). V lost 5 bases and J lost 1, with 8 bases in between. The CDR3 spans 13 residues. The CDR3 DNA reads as TGTGCCACCAGCCGGGTCGAGAACACTGAAGCTTTCTTT. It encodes CATSRVENTEAFF.

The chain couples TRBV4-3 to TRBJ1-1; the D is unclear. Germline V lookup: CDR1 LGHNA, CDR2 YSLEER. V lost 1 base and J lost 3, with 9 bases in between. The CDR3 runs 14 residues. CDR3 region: CASSQVYGDTEAFF. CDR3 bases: TGCGCCAGCAGCCAAGTTTACGGGGACACTGAAGCTTTCTTT.

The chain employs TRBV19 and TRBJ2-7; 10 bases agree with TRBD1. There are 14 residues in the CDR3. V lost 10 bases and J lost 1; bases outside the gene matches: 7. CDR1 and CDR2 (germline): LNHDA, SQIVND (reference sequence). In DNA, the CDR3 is TGTGCCACCCAGCGGGACAGGGGATCCTACGAGCAGTACTTC. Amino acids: CATQRDRGSYEQYF. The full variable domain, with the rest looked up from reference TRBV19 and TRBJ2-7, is DGGITQSPKYLFRKEGQNVTLSCEQNLNHDAMYWYRQDPGQGLRLIYYSQIVNDFQKGDIAEGYSVSREKKESFPLTVTSAQKNPTAFYLCATQRDRGSYEQYFGPGTRLTVT.

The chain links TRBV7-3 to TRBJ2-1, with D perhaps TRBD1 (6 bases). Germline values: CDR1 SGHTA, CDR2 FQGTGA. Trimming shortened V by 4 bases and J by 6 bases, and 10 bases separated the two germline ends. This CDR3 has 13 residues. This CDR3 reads CASSSFRGNEQFF. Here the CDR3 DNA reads TGTGCCAGCAGCTCCTTCAGGGGCAATGAGCAGTTCTTC.

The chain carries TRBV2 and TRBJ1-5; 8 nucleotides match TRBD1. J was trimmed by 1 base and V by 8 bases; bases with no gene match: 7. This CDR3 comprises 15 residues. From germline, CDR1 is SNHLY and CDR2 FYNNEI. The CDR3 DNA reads TGTGCCAGCTCGCAGGGGGCGCTGAGCAATCAGCCCCAGCATTTT. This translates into CASSQGALSNQPQHF.

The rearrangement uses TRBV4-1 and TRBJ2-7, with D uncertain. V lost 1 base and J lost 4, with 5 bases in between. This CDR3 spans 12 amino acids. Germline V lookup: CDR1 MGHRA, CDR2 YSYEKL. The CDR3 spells CASSQVGYEQYF. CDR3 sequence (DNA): TGCGCCAGCAGCCAAGTCGGTTACGAGCAGTACTTC.

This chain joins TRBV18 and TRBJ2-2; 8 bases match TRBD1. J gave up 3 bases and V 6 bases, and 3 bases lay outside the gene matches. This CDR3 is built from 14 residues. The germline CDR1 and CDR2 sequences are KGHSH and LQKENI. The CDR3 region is CASSLQGDTGELFF. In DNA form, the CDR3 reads TGTGCCAGCTCTCTACAGGGGGACACCGGGGAGCTGTTTTTT. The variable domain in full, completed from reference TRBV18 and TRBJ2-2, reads NAGVMQNPRHLVRRRGQEARLRCSPMKGHSHVYWYRQLPEEGLKFMVYLQKENIIDESGMPKERFSAEFPKEGPSILRIQQVVRGDSAAYFCASSLQGDTGELFFGEGSRLTVL.